Presented here are 11 T cell receptor beta chains from one specimen sequenced in a study of CXCR3-negative and CXCR3-positive naive CD8 T cells. Study-wide findings and caveats: CXCR3-positive naive cells carried more hydrophobic TRB CDR3s than CXCR3-negative ones.

Antigen specificity for these receptors is unknown. The TRB libraries of cDNA were built by UMI-labeled 5' RACE. TCRdb reprocessed the 5' RACE reads, with one entry per CDR3 protein and no DNA. This specimen shows 150,000 to 180,000 distinct CDR3 sequences; the ten leading clones hold under 0.5%. The specimen was naive CXCR3+ CD8+ T cells from blood. The subset is: CD45RO-CCR7+CD27+CD95- naive CD8+ T cells expressing CXCR3 (TNR3+). The receptors originated from a human donor in good health. Some clones in this sample may be carry-over from other donors' samples.

V is TRBV27 and J is TRBJ1-1. CDR1 is MNHEY, CDR2 SMNVEV, per germline (reference sequence). This CDR3 region has 16 residues. The CDR3 loop is CASSLGYGLLNTEAFF.

The V gene is TRBV12-3 or TRBV12-4, the J gene TRBJ1-2. This CDR3 contains 15 residues. The CDR3 loop is CASSLAAHLNYGYTF.

This chain connects TRBV5-5 to TRBJ1-4. CDR1 and CDR2 from the germline V gene are SGHKS and YYEKEE (reference sequence). The CDR3 covers 14 residues. Here the CDR3 reads CASSLGWGDEKLFF.

This chain connects TRBV2 to TRBJ1-1; TCRdb's D gene call, TRBD1, goes unchecked for lack of DNA. The CDR3 consists of 14 residues. Germline CDR1 is SNHLY and CDR2 is FYNNEI. CDR3 residues: CASSPTGFSTEAFF. Variable domain in full (rest from reference TRBV2 and TRBJ1-1): EPEVTQTPSHQVTQMGQEVILRCVPISNHLYFYWYRQILGQKVEFLVSFYNNEISEKSEIFDDQFSVERPDGSNFTLKIRSTKLEDSAMYFCASSPTGFSTEAFFGQGTRLTVV.

V is TRBV29-1 and J is TRBJ2-5; with no DNA, the TCRdb D assignment of TRBD1 cannot be verified. Germline lookup yields CDR1 SQVTM and CDR2 ANQGSEA. The CDR3 is 15 residues long. This chain's CDR3 is CSVGSRGRIRETQYF. Filled out from reference TRBV29-1 and TRBJ2-5, the complete variable domain reads SAVISQKPSRDICQRGTSLTIQCQVDSQVTMMFWYRQQPGQSLTLIATANQGSEATYESGFVIDKFPISRPNLTFSTLTVSNMSPEDSSIYLCSVGSRGRIRETQYFGPGTRLLVL.

This sequence joins TRBV4-1 and TRBJ2-1; no DNA is available, so the TRBD2 call from TCRdb remains unchecked. CDR3 length: 15 amino acids. Germline CDR1 MGHRA, CDR2 YSYEKL. The CDR3 loop reads CASSHRSGGPNEQFF.

The chain combines TRBV6-5 with TRBJ2-3; TCRdb returns TRBD1, unconfirmable since there is no DNA. Germline CDR1 MNHEY, CDR2 SVGAGI. The CDR3 covers 17 residues. This CDR3 reads CASRDRVTGTWTDTQYF.

The gene calls are TRBV7-8 and TRBJ2-2; TCRdb's D call of TRBD2 is untestable without DNA. CDR1 and CDR2 (germline): SGHVS, FQNEAQ. This CDR3 spans 16 amino acids. The CDR3 sequence is CASSPTIAGSTGELFF.

This chain uses TRBV5-1 with TRBJ2-3; no DNA is available, so the TRBD1 call from TCRdb remains unchecked. The CDR3 spans 16 residues. CDR1 and CDR2 (germline): SGHRS, YFSETQ. This CDR3 is CATQSRAGIPSDTQYF.

V and J are TRBV12-3 or TRBV12-4 and TRBJ1-5; TCRdb proposes TRBD1, but this gene call is untestable without DNA. The CDR3 runs to 15 residues. This CDR3 reads CASSPPPDSNQPQHF.

V is TRBV10-3 and J is TRBJ2-5. Germline V CDR1 and CDR2: ENHRY, SYGVKD. This CDR3 region has 14 residues. CDR3 residues: CAISEGPNQETQYF.